This T cell receptor (beta chain) was captured in a study of OX40 agonist ivuxolimab in advanced cancers. This CDR3 spans 14 amino acids. V dropped 4 bases and J dropped 2 bases, with 11 bases sitting between them. Germline-derived CDR1 and CDR2 are LNHDA and SQIVND (reference sequence). The repertoire was sequenced with immunoSEQ multiplex PCR; TCRdb's copy has only in-frame clones and lacks some. The repertoire consists of about 68,000 clones, with over 80% occurring once and the leading ten covering approximately 0.3%. The sequence derives from an adult with an advanced solid tumor such as melanoma, head and neck, liver or kidney cancer. The specimen was CD4+ or CD8+ T cells sorted from blood, collected in a trial of the OX40 agonist ivuxolimab. V is TRBV19 and J is TRBJ2-5, with D perhaps TRBD2 (5 bases). The CDR3 sequence: CASSKRTKQETQYF. The CDR3, as DNA: TGTGCCAGTAGTAAGCGGACGAAACAAGAGACCCAGTACTTC.